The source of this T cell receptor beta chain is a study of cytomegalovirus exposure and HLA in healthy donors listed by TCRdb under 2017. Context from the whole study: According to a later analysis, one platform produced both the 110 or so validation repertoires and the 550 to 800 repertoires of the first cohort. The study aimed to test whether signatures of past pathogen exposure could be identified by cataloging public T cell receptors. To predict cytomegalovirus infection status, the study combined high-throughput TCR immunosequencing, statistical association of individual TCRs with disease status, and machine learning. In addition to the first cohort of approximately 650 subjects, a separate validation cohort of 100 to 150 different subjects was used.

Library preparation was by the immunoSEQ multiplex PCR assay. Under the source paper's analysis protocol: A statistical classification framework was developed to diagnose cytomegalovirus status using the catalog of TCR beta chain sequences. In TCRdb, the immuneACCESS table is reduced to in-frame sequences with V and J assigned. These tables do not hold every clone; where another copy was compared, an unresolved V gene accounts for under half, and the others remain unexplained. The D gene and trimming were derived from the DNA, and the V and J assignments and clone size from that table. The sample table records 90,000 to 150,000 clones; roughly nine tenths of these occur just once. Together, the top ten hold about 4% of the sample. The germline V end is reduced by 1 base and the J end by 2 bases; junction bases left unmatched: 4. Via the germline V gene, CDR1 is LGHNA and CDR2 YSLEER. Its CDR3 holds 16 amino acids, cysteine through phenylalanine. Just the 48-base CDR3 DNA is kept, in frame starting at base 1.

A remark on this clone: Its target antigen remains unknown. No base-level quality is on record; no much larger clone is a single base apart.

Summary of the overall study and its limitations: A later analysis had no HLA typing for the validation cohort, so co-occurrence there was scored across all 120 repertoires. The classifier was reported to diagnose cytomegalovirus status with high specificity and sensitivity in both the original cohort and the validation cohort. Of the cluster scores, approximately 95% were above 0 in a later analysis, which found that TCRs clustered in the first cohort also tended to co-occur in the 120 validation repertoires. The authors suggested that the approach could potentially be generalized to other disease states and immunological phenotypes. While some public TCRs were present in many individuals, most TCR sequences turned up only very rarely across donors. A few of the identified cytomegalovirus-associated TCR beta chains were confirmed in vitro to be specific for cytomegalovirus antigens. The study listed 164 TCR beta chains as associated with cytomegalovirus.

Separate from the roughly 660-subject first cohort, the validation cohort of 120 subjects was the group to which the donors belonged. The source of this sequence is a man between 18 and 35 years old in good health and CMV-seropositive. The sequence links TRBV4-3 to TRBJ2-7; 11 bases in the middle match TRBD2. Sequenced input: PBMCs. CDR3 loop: CASSQGLAGTPYEQYF. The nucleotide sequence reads TGCGCCAGCAGCCAAGGACTAGCGGGGACACCCTACGAGCAGTACTTC.